These 13 T cell receptor beta chains share one sample of origin, sequenced in a study of T cell responses to AZD1222 COVID-19 vaccine. Clones were sequenced by immunoSEQ multiplex PCR, and TCRdb holds only the in-frame ones, with some missing. This table has more than 90,000 clones, about 82% appearing once. Sequencing was performed on peripheral blood, taken on day 0 of AZD1222 vaccination. The receptors shown here come from an adult in good health.

The gene calls are TRBV27 and TRBJ1-4; a weak D match, TRBD1 (5 bases). The CDR3 contains 15 residues. The germline CDR1 and CDR2 sequences are MNHEY and SMNVEV (reference sequence). V was cut by 5 bases and J by 4 bases, with 14 bases left in between. CDR3 residues: CASSLQVLLNEKLFF. The CDR3 DNA follows: TGTGCCAGCAGTCTACAGGTCCTACTTAATGAAAAACTGTTTTTT.

J is TRBJ1-1 and V is TRBV29-1; D not resolved. Germline V lookup: CDR1 SQVTM, CDR2 ANQGSEA. The CDR3 consists of 13 residues. Trimming took off 1 base at V and 2 bases at J, with 8 bases between the two ends. The CDR3: CSVEGQANTEAFF. In DNA form, the CDR3 reads TGCAGCGTTGAAGGGCAGGCAAACACTGAAGCTTTCTTT.

In DNA, the CDR3 is TGTGCCAGCAGCCTCACAGATAACACTGAAGCTTTCTTT. Residues: CASSLTDNTEAFF. The rearrangement uses TRBV7-3 and TRBJ1-1; D is uncertain. The germline V and J ends were trimmed by 5 bases and 2 bases, with 9 bases remaining between them. The germline gives CDR1 SGHTA, CDR2 FQGTGA. This CDR3 spans 13 amino acids.

This clone was seen a single time. The J gene is TRBJ2-5, the V gene TRBV3-1 (or the pseudogene TRBV3-2), with 7 bases that match TRBD2. Unmatched junction bases numbered 8, after V lost 5 bases and J lost 5 bases. The CDR3 length is 14 residues. Germline values: CDR1 LGHDT, CDR2 YNNKEL (reference sequence). The CDR3 coding sequence is TGTGCCAGCAGCTGGGGGGGAGTAGGCGAGACCCAGTACTTC. Protein sequence: CASSWGGVGETQYF.

This chain uses TRBV19 with TRBJ1-5; the match to TRBD1 covers 7 bases. In germline, CDR1 is LNHDA, CDR2 SQIVND (reference sequence). This CDR3 spans 15 amino acids. After removal of 3 bases from V and 3 bases from J, the junction contained 5 bases not matched to a gene. Written as DNA, the CDR3 is TGTGCCAGTAGTATCTACAGGGGAACCAATCAGCCCCAGCATTTT. The encoded protein is CASSIYRGTNQPQHF.

This chain joins TRBV7-6 and TRBJ1-4, with TRBD1 identical over 7 bases. Per the germline V gene, CDR1 is SGHVS and CDR2 is FNYEAQ. The V segment lost 5 bases and the J segment 8 bases; nucleotides outside the gene matches: 11. The CDR3 is 15 residues long. The CDR3, as DNA: TGTGCCAGCAGCCCTAGCCAAGGGGGCTGGGAAAAACTGTTTTTT. Protein sequence: CASSPSQGGWEKLFF.

The J gene is TRBJ1-6, the V gene TRBV7-3; TRBD1 matches at 9 bases. The CDR3 has 13 amino acids. With 5 bases clipped from V and 10 bases from J, the junction kept 3 bases outside the gene matches. Germline-derived CDR1 and CDR2 are SGHTA and FQGTGA. The CDR3 DNA reads as TGTGCCAGCAGCGGACAGGGGTCGTCACCCCTCCACTTT. As protein: CASSGQGSSPLHF.

V and J are TRBV28 and TRBJ1-2; weak D call: TRBD1 (5 bases). The CDR3 runs 17 residues. Looked up from germline, CDR1 is MDHEN and CDR2 is SYDVKM. V was trimmed by 5 bases and J by 0 bases, leaving 19 bases between them. The CDR3 loop is CASSPPRDRLTNYGYTF. The DNA of the CDR3 is TGTGCCAGCAGTCCGCCTCGGGACCGTTTAACTAACTATGGCTACACCTTC.

The chain carries TRBV28 and TRBJ1-2, with D unclear. The CDR3 loop spans 15 amino acids. Germline CDR1 is MDHEN and CDR2 is SYDVKM. Trimming took off 8 bases at V and 8 bases at J, with 24 bases between the two ends. Written as DNA, the CDR3 is TGTGCCAGCGTCCGGACCGGCCATAGAAGGTTCGGCTACACCTTC. Residues: CASVRTGHRRFGYTF.

This sequence joins TRBV6-5 and TRBJ2-5, with TRBD1 identical over 10 bases. This CDR3 contains 13 residues. Trimming at V came to 6 bases and at J to 5 bases, leaving 3 bases not matched to a gene. The germline gives CDR1 MNHEY, CDR2 SVGAGI. CDR3 sequence: CASSGQGVETQYF. DNA of the CDR3: TGTGCCAGCAGCGGACAGGGGGTTGAGACCCAGTACTTC.

V usage is TRBV11-2 and J usage is TRBJ1-2; possible D gene TRBD1, 5 bases. V was trimmed by 2 bases and J by 4 bases, leaving 11 bases between them. The germline CDR1 and CDR2 sequences are SGHAT and FQNNGV. This CDR3 is built from 14 residues. The CDR3 DNA reads TGTGCCAGCAGCTTATCAGGGTGGGGCTATGGCTACACCTTC. Its protein product is CASSLSGWGYGYTF.

This chain links TRBV7-3 with TRBJ2-1; 7 nucleotides match TRBD2. The V gene's germline CDR1 is SGHTA and CDR2 FQGTGA. This CDR3 is built from 16 residues. Trimming removed 3 bases from V and 8 bases from J; junction bases left unmatched: 13. CDR3 in amino acids: CASSFGRTAIGDEQFF. CDR3 DNA: TGTGCCAGCAGCTTCGGGAGGACGGCCATTGGCGATGAGCAGTTCTTC.

This chain links TRBV13 with TRBJ2-6; 7 bases are a match to TRBD2. The CDR3 is 17 amino acids. Trimming cost V 2 bases and J 4 bases; bases outside gene matches: 8. CDR1 PRHDT and CDR2 FYEKMQ come from the germline V gene (reference sequence). The CDR3 reads CASSLLAGVSGANVLTF. CDR3 nucleotide sequence: TGTGCCAGCAGCTTACTTGCGGGAGTCTCAGGGGCCAACGTCCTGACTTTC. Supplemented by reference TRBV13 and TRBJ2-6, the full variable domain reads AAGVIQSPRHLIKEKRETATLKCYPIPRHDTVYWYQQGPGQDPQFLISFYEKMQSDKGSIPDRFSAQQFSDYHSELNMSSLELGDSALYFCASSLLAGVSGANVLTFGAGSRLTVL.